A selection of T cell receptor beta chains follows, all from one sample in a study of T-cell reconstitution after alpha-beta-depleted transplantation in children. TCRdb reprocessed the PCR reads with MiXCR, giving one entry per CDR3 protein. The profile shows about 600,000 distinct CDR3 sequences, about 10% of them singletons. The specimen was PBMCs from the stem cell graft donor, collected from the stem cell graft. Receptors originate from a human donor who donated a stem cell graft to a child with acute myeloid leukemia. Each CDR3 is given with its conserved first and last residue. Fields, in order: V gene, J gene, D gene, clone size, CDR3 protein, CDR3 DNA. A D gene is named only where the DNA matches it firmly. Size is omitted from some rows. Given values are once, few, many or a class for expanded clones.

V: TRBV7-2; J: TRBJ2-7; D: TRBD2; size: .; CDR3: CASSLVALAGYEQYF; DNA: TGTGCCAGCAGCTTGGTCGCCCTAGCGGGATACGAGCAGTACTTC
V: TRBV6-1; J: TRBJ2-1; D: TRBD1; size: many; CDR3: CASNRDRGRFTYNEQFF; DNA: TGTGCCAGCAACAGAGACAGGGGGCGCTTCACCTACAATGAGCAGTTCTTC
V: TRBV5-1; J: TRBJ2-1; D: TRBD2; size: few; CDR3: CASSLGLAGFRSYNEQFF; DNA: TGCGCCAGCAGCTTGGGACTAGCGGGATTTCGCTCCTACAATGAGCAGTTCTTC
V: TRBV29-1; J: TRBJ2-7; D: TRBD1; size: .; CDR3: CSASGQAYEQYF; DNA: TGCAGCGCCTCGGGACAGGCCTACGAGCAGTACTTC
V: TRBV29-1; J: TRBJ2-7; D: TRBD2; size: many; CDR3: CSGTSGALGEQYF; DNA: TGCAGCGGAACTAGCGGCGCCCTGGGGGAGCAGTACTTC
V: TRBV4-3; J: TRBJ1-2; D: .; size: few; CDR3: CASSQGTTVNYGWAF; DNA: TGCGCCAGCAGCCAGGGGACGACAGTTAATTATGGTTGGGCCTTC
V: TRBV5-1; J: TRBJ2-1; D: .; size: many; CDR3: CASSFIRQEHSYNEQFF; DNA: TGCGCCAGCAGCTTTATTCGGCAGGAACACTCCTACAATGAGCAGTTCTTC
V: TRBV18; J: TRBJ2-1; D: .; size: .; CDR3: CASSQGPYRGGNNEQFF; DNA: TGTGCCAGCTCACAGGGCCCCTATAGGGGGGGCAACAATGAGCAGTTCTTC
V: TRBV29-1; J: TRBJ2-4; D: .; size: .; CDR3: CSVEEGRGNIQYF; DNA: TGCAGCGTTGAAGAGGGCCGCGGGAACATTCAGTACTTC
V: TRBV6-2/TRBV6-3; J: TRBJ2-1; D: TRBD2; size: few; CDR3: CASSSEQFSGRWFF; DNA: TGTGCCAGCAGTTCTGAACAATTTAGCGGGAGATGGTTCTTC
V: TRBV14; J: TRBJ2-1; D: .; size: few; CDR3: CASSFRDVPGGEQFF; DNA: TGTGCCAGCAGCTTTCGGGACGTACCCGGCGGTGAGCAGTTCTTC
V: TRBV15; J: TRBJ2-1; D: .; size: many; CDR3: CATSKIGFNYNEQFF; DNA: TGTGCCACCAGCAAGATAGGTTTTAACTACAATGAGCAGTTCTTC
V: TRBV11-3; J: TRBJ2-1; D: .; size: few; CDR3: CASVSGVGNEQFF; DNA: TGTGCCAGCGTATCGGGAGTCGGTAATGAGCAGTTCTTC
V: TRBV7-2; J: TRBJ1-1; D: .; size: many; CDR3: CASSSMMVRANTEAFF; DNA: TGTGCCAGCAGCTCTATGATGGTCAGGGCGAACACTGAAGCTTTCTTT
V: TRBV25-1; J: TRBJ2-5; D: TRBD1; size: .; CDR3: CASSEYLGQGAEETQYF; DNA: TGTGCCAGCAGTGAGTACCTGGGACAGGGGGCCGAAGAGACCCAGTACTTC
V: TRBV7-9; J: TRBJ1-1; D: TRBD1; size: few; CDR3: CASNYLEGANTEAFF; DNA: TGTGCCAGCAACTACCTTGAGGGGGCGAACACTGAAGCTTTCTTT
V: TRBV27; J: TRBJ2-2; D: TRBD1; size: .; CDR3: CASSQQGRTGELFF; DNA: TGTGCCAGCAGTCAACAGGGGCGGACCGGGGAGCTGTTTTTT
V: TRBV12-3/TRBV12-4; J: TRBJ2-2; D: .; size: many; CDR3: CASSLRGTGELFF; DNA: TGTGCCAGCAGCTTGCGGGGTACCGGGGAGCTGTTTTTT
V: TRBV20-1; J: TRBJ2-1; D: TRBD2; size: few; CDR3: CSARRALAGFPYNEQFF; DNA: TGCAGTGCTAGACGAGCTCTAGCGGGATTCCCCTACAATGAGCAGTTCTTC
V: TRBV5-1; J: TRBJ2-6; D: .; size: .; CDR3: CASSRSTGRTAGANVLTF; DNA: TGCGCCAGCAGCCGTTCGACAGGGAGGACCGCTGGGGCCAACGTCCTGACTTTC
V: TRBV18; J: TRBJ2-7; D: .; size: many; CDR3: CASSPVLEARQYF; DNA: TGTGCCAGCTCACCAGTCCTCGAGGCGCGGCAGTACTTC
V: TRBV28; J: TRBJ2-7; D: .; size: .; CDR3: CASIQGGQSLGEQYF; DNA: TGTGCCAGCATCCAGGGCGGACAGTCCCTAGGCGAGCAGTACTTC
V: TRBV12-3/TRBV12-4; J: TRBJ1-6; D: .; size: many; CDR3: CASSLRPYNSPLHF; DNA: TGTGCCAGCAGTTTAAGGCCCTATAATTCACCCCTCCACTTT
V: TRBV20-1; J: TRBJ2-5; D: TRBD2; size: many; CDR3: CSARLSGRGASQETQYF; DNA: TGCAGTGCTAGACTTAGCGGGAGGGGAGCCTCTCAAGAGACCCAGTACTTC
V: TRBV29-1; J: TRBJ2-3; D: .; size: many; CDR3: CSDRFRTDTQYF; DNA: TGCAGCGACAGGTTTAGGACAGATACGCAGTATTTT
V: TRBV20-1; J: TRBJ2-3; D: TRBD2; size: .; CDR3: CSAPPREGVTDTQYF; DNA: TGCAGTGCACCGCCGCGGGAGGGGGTTACAGATACGCAGTATTTT
V: TRBV5-6; J: TRBJ2-1; D: TRBD2; size: many; CDR3: CASSFRTSGRGNEQFF; DNA: TGTGCCAGCAGCTTTCGGACTAGCGGGAGGGGAAATGAGCAGTTCTTC
V: TRBV18; J: TRBJ2-3; D: .; size: .; CDR3: CASSPLSGSDTDTQYF; DNA: TGTGCCAGCTCACCATTATCGGGCAGCGACACAGATACGCAGTATTTT
V: TRBV6-1; J: TRBJ2-3; D: .; size: few; CDR3: CASSENPLGTQYF; DNA: TGTGCCAGCAGTGAAAACCCGTTAGGTACGCAGTATTTT
V: TRBV7-3; J: TRBJ2-3; D: TRBD2; size: few; CDR3: CASSLLGTSVVTDTQYF; DNA: TGTGCCAGCAGCTTGTTAGGGACTAGCGTTGTCACAGATACGCAGTATTTT
V: TRBV20-1; J: TRBJ2-7; D: TRBD2; size: .; CDR3: CSARLLGTSGLRGAYEQYF; DNA: TGCAGTGCTAGGCTCCTAGGGACTAGCGGGCTTAGAGGCGCCTACGAGCAGTACTTC
V: TRBV12-3/TRBV12-4; J: TRBJ2-5; D: .; size: .; CDR3: CASSRTEKETQYF; DNA: TGTGCCAGCAGCAGGACAGAAAAAGAGACCCAGTACTTC
V: TRBV20-1; J: TRBJ2-7; D: TRBD2; size: few; CDR3: CSASPRTSGRANEQYF; DNA: TGCAGTGCTAGTCCCCGCACTAGCGGGAGGGCCAACGAGCAGTACTTC
V: TRBV20-1; J: TRBJ2-5; D: .; size: few; CDR3: CSAPNRVGSQETQYF; DNA: TGCAGTGCTCCAAACAGGGTGGGATCTCAAGAGACCCAGTACTTC
V: TRBV6-2/TRBV6-3; J: TRBJ2-7; D: .; size: .; CDR3: CASSYTRLTLRREQYF; DNA: TGTGCCAGCAGTTACACCCGACTGACACTACGGCGCGAGCAGTACTTC
V: TRBV7-9; J: TRBJ1-2; D: .; size: few; CDR3: CASSLILDSNYGYTF; DNA: TGTGCCAGCAGCCTTATTCTCGACAGTAACTATGGCTACACCTTC
V: TRBV19; J: TRBJ2-3; D: .; size: few; CDR3: CAITYGNYTDTQYF; DNA: TGTGCCATTACCTACGGGAACTACACAGATACGCAGTATTTT
V: TRBV4-3; J: TRBJ1-5; D: .; size: .; CDR3: CASSQDLGRLGGVPQHF; DNA: TGCGCCAGCAGCCAAGATCTCGGCAGGCTCGGCGGGGTACCCCAGCATTTT
V: TRBV5-1; J: TRBJ2-5; D: .; size: few; CDR3: CASSLDPRRETQYF; DNA: TGCGCCAGCAGCCTGGACCCCCGGCGGGAGACCCAGTACTTC
V: TRBV20-1; J: TRBJ2-3; D: .; size: .; CDR3: CSARKQTRGTDTQYF; DNA: TGCAGTGCTAGAAAACAGACTAGAGGCACAGATACGCAGTATTTT
V: TRBV20-1; J: TRBJ2-3; D: .; size: .; CDR3: CSAPRSGSTDTQYF; DNA: TGCAGTGCTCCCAGGTCCGGTAGCACAGATACGCAGTATTTT
V: TRBV14; J: TRBJ2-3; D: .; size: many; CDR3: CASSIRGADTQYF; DNA: TGTGCCAGCAGCATAAGGGGGGCAGATACGCAGTATTTT
V: TRBV7-2; J: TRBJ2-3; D: .; size: .; CDR3: CASSYPQGPDTQYF; DNA: TGTGCCAGCAGCTACCCTCAAGGGCCAGATACGCAGTATTTT
V: TRBV12-3/TRBV12-4; J: TRBJ2-1; D: TRBD2; size: few; CDR3: CASTRGLAGTNEQFF; DNA: TGTGCCAGCACAAGAGGTCTAGCGGGAACCAATGAGCAGTTCTTC
V: TRBV20-1; J: TRBJ2-2; D: TRBD2; size: few; CDR3: CSARSVSSGSTGELFF; DNA: TGCAGTGCTAGGTCGGTCTCCAGCGGGAGCACCGGGGAGCTGTTTTTT
V: TRBV11-2; J: TRBJ2-3; D: TRBD1; size: few; CDR3: CASSSLEPGQGFPLTDTQYF; DNA: TGTGCCAGCAGCTCCCTAGAGCCGGGACAGGGGTTTCCCCTCACAGATACGCAGTATTTT